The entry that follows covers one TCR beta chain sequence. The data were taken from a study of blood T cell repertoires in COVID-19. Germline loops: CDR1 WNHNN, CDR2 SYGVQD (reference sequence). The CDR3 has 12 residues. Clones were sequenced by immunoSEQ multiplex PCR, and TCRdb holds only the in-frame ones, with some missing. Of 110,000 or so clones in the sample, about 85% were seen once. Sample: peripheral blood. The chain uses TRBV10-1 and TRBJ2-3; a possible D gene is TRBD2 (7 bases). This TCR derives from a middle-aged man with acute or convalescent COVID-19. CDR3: CFGGANTDTQYF. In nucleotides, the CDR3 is TGCTTTGGGGGGGCCAACACAGATACGCAGTATTTT.